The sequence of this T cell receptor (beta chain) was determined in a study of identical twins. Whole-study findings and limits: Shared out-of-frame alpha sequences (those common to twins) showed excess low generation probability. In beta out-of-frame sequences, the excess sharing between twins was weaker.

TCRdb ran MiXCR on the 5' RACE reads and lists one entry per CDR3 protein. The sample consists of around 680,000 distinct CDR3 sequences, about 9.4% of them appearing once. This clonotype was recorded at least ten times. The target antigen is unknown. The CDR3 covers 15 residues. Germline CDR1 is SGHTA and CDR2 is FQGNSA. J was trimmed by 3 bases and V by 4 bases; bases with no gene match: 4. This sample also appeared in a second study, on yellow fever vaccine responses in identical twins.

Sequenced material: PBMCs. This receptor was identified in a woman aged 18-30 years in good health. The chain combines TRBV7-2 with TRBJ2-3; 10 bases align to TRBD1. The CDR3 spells CASSSRQGATDTQYF. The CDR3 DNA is TGTGCCAGCAGCTCCCGACAGGGGGCAACAGATACGCAGTATTTT.